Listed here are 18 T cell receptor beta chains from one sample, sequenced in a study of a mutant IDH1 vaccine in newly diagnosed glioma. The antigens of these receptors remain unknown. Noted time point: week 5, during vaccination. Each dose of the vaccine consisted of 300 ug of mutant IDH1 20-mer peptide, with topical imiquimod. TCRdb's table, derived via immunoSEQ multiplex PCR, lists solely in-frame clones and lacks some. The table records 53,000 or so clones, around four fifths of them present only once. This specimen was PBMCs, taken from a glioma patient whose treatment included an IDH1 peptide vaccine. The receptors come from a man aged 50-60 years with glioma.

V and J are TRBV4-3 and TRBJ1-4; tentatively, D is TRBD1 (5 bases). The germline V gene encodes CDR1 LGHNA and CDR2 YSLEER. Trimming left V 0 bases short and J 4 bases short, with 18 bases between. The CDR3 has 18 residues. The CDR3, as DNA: TGCGCCAGCAGCCAAGATTATTCACCGGGACTGCTTAATGAAAAACTGTTTTTT. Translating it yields CASSQDYSPGLLNEKLFF.

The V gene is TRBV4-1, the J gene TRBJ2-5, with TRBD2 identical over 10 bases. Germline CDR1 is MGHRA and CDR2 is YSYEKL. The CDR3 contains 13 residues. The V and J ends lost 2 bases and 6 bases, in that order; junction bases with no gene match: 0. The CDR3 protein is CASSQTSGKTQYF. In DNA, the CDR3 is TGCGCCAGCAGCCAAACTAGCGGGAAGACCCAGTACTTC.

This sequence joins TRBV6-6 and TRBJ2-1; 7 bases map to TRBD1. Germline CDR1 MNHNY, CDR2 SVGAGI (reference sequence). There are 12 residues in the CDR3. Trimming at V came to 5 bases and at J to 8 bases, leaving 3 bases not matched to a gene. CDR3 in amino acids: CASSKTGHEQFF. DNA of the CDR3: TGTGCCAGCAGTAAGACAGGGCATGAGCAGTTCTTC.

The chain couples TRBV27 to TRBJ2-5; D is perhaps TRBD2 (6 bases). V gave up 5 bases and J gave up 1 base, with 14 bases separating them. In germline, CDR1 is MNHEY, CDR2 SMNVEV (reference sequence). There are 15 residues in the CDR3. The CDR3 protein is CASSLTLGGQETQYF. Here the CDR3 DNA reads TGTGCCAGCAGTCTCACCCTCGGGGGCCAAGAGACCCAGTACTTC.

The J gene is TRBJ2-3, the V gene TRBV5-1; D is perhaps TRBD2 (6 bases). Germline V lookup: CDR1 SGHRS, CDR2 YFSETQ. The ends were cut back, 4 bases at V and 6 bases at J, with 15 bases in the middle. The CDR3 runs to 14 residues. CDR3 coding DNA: TGCGCCAGCAGCGGGGGGTCAGGAAAGGATACGCAGTATTTT. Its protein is CASSGGSGKDTQYF.

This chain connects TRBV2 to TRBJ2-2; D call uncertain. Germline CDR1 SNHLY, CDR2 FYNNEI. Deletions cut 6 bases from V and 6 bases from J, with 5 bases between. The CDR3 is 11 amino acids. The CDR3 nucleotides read TGTGCCAGCAGGTACTCCGGGGAGCTGTTTTTT. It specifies CASRYSGELFF.

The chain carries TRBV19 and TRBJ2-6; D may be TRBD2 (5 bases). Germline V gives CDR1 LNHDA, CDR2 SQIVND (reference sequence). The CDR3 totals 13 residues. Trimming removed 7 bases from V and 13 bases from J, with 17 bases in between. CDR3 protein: CASNEGPSRVLTF. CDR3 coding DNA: TGTGCCAGTAACGAGGGCCCCTCCCGAGTCCTGACTTTC.

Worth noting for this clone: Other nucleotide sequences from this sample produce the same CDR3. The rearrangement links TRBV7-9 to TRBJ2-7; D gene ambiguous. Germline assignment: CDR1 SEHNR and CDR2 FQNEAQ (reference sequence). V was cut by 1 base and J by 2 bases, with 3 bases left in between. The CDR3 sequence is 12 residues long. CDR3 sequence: CASSLGTYEQYF. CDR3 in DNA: TGTGCCAGCAGCTTAGGGACCTACGAGCAGTACTTC. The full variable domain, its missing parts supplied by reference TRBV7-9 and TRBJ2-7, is DTGVSQNPRHKITKRGQNVTFRCDPISEHNRLYWYRQTLGQGPEFLTYFQNEAQLEKSRLLSDRFSAERPKGSFSTLEIQRTEQGDSAMYLCASSLGTYEQYFGPGTRLTVT.

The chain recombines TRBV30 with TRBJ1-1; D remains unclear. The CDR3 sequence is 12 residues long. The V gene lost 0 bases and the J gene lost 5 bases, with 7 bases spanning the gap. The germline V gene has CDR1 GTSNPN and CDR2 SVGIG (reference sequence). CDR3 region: CAWSVEGTEAFF. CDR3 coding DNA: TGTGCCTGGAGTGTAGAGGGTACTGAAGCTTTCTTT.

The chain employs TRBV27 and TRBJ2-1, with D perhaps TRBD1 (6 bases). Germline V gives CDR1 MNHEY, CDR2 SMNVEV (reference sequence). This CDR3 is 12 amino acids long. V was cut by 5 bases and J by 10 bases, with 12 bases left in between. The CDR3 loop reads CASSTRGGEQFF. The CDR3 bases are TGTGCCAGCAGTACCAGGGGCGGGGAGCAGTTCTTC.

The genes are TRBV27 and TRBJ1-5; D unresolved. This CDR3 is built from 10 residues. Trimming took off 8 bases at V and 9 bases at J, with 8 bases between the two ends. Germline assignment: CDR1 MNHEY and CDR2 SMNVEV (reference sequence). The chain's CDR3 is CASGFGPQHF. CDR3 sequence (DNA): TGTGCCAGCGGCTTCGGGCCCCAGCATTTT.

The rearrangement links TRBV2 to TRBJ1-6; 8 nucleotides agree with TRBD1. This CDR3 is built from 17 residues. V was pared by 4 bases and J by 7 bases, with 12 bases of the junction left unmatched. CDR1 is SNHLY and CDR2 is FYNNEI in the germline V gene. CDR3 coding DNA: TGTGCCAGCAGTGTAATCACCTGGGGACAGGAGAATTCACCCCTCCACTTT. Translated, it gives CASSVITWGQENSPLHF. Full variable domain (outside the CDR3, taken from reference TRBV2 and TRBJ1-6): EPEVTQTPSHQVTQMGQEVILRCVPISNHLYFYWYRQILGQKVEFLVSFYNNEISEKSEIFDDQFSVERPDGSNFTLKIRSTKLEDSAMYFCASSVITWGQENSPLHFGNGTRLTVT.

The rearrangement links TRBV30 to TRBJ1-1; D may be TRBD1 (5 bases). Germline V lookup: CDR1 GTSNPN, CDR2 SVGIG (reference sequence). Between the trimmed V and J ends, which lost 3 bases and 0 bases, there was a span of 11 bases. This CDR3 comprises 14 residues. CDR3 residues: CAWSEDILNTEAFF. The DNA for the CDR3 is TGTGCCTGGAGCGAGGACATTTTGAACACTGAAGCTTTCTTT. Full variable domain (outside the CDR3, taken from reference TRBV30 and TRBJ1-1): SQTIHQWPATLVQPVGSPLSLECTVEGTSNPNLYWYRQAAGRGLQLLFYSVGIGQISSEVPQNLSASRPQDRQFILSSKKLLLSDSGFYLCAWSEDILNTEAFFGQGTRLTVV.

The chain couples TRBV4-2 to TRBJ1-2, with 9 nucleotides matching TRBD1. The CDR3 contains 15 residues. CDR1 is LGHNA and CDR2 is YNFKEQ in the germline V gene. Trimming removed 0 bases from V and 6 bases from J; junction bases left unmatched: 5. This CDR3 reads CASSQDLRTGDGYTF. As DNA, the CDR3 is TGTGCCAGCAGCCAAGATCTGCGGACAGGGGATGGCTACACCTTC.

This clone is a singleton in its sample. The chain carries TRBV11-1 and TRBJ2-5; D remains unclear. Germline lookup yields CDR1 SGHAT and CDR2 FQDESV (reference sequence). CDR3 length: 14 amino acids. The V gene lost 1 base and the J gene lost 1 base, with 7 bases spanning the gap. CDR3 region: CASSLGAAQETQYF. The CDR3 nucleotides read TGTGCCAGCAGCTTAGGGGCAGCCCAAGAGACCCAGTACTTC.

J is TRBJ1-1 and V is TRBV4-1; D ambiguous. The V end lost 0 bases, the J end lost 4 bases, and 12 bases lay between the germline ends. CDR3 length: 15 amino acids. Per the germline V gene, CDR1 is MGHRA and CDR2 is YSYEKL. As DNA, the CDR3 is TGCGCCAGCAGCCAAGACCCGAAACCGGGCACTGAAGCTTTCTTT. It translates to CASSQDPKPGTEAFF.

The CDR3 nucleotides read TGTGCCAGCAGCCCAGAGGCGGACAGGGATAATGAGCAGTTCTTC. Protein sequence: CASSPEADRDNEQFF. This chain connects TRBV7-3 to TRBJ2-1; 8 bases match TRBD1. J was trimmed by 7 bases and V by 5 bases; bases with no gene match: 10. This CDR3 is built from 15 residues. The germline V gene has CDR1 SGHTA and CDR2 FQGTGA.

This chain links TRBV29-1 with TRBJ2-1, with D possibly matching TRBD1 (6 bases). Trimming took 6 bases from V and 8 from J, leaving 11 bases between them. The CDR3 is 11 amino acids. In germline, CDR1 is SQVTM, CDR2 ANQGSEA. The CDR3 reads CSVTQGDEQFF. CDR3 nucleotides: TGCAGCGTAACACAGGGAGATGAGCAGTTCTTC.